One and the same sample provided the 21 T cell receptor beta chains below, sequenced in a study of blood T cell repertoires in COVID-19. Data came from immunoSEQ multiplex PCR; TCRdb stores just in-frame clones and leaves some out. The repertoire consists of 100,000 to 150,000 clones, with roughly 80% occurring once and the leading ten covering 2.4%. The sample was PBMCs or T cells enriched from blood (not recorded which). The receptor source for this set is a man in his forties or fifties with acute COVID-19.

This rearrangement joins TRBV24-1 to TRBJ2-2, with 9 bases fitting TRBD1. V was clipped by 4 bases and J by 3 bases; unmatched bases: 11. Germline CDR1 and CDR2: KGHDR and SFDVKD. This CDR3 has 18 residues. In nucleotides, the CDR3 is TGTGCCACCAGTGAGTCTACAGGGGGCAGTGAGGACACCGGGGAGCTGTTTTTT. Residues: CATSESTGGSEDTGELFF.

The chain uses TRBV6-5 and TRBJ2-1; 7 bases line up with TRBD2. V was clipped by 7 bases and J by 8 bases; unmatched bases: 11. The germline V gene has CDR1 MNHEY and CDR2 SVGAGI. The CDR3 is 14 amino acids. This chain's CDR3 is CASKLLTSMHEQFF. Written as DNA, the CDR3 is TGTGCCAGCAAACTTCTGACTAGCATGCATGAGCAGTTCTTC.

The chain is built from TRBV27 and TRBJ2-7, with D hard to call. The CDR3 runs to 13 residues. V dropped 0 bases and J dropped 7 bases, with 10 bases sitting between them. Germline CDR1 reads MNHEY; CDR2 reads SMNVEV (reference sequence). CDR3 sequence: CASSLSGLGEQYF. Written as DNA, the CDR3 is TGTGCCAGCAGTTTATCCGGCCTCGGGGAGCAGTACTTC.

The genes are TRBV5-6 and TRBJ2-5; D is possibly TRBD2 (6 bases). The CDR3 spans 14 residues. Germline V lookup: CDR1 SGHDT, CDR2 YYEEEE. Trimming cost V 4 bases and J 5 bases, with 15 bases left between them. The CDR3 DNA sequence: TGTGCCAGCAGCCGGGGACTTTCGACGGAGACCCAGTACTTC. Amino acids: CASSRGLSTETQYF.

The CDR3 DNA reads as TGTGCCAGAAGTTATACAGGCCCCGGGGAGCTGTTTTTT. Protein: CARSYTGPGELFF. J is TRBJ2-2 and V is TRBV5-3; weak D call: TRBD1 (5 bases). TRBV5-3 is marked as an open reading frame, function uncertain. The CDR3 is made up of 13 amino acids. Trimming left V 5 bases short and J 6 bases short, with 11 bases between.

V gene TRBV7-9 combines with J gene TRBJ1-1, with D perhaps TRBD1 (5 bases). This CDR3 has 13 amino acids. Germline-derived CDR1 and CDR2 are SEHNR and FQNEAQ (reference sequence). The germline V and J ends were trimmed by 6 bases and 1 base, with 9 bases remaining between them. CDR3 DNA: TGTGCCAGCAGTTATGACAGGAACACTGAAGCTTTCTTT. It is translated as CASSYDRNTEAFF.

This clone came up once. This chain uses TRBV20-1 with TRBJ2-7; D unresolved. The V gene lost 1 base and the J gene lost 12 bases, with 13 bases spanning the gap. There are 11 residues in the CDR3. Germline V CDR1 and CDR2: DFQATT, SNEGSKA (reference sequence). DNA for the CDR3: TGCAGTGCTAGAGGAGCCCTCGAGGTGTACTTC. Protein: CSARGALEVYF.

The chain links TRBV9 to TRBJ1-2, with TRBD1 matching 7 bases. J gave up 4 bases and V 0 bases, and 3 bases lay outside the gene matches. The germline V gene has CDR1 SGDLS and CDR2 YYNGEE. This CDR3 spans 14 amino acids. The CDR3 loop is CASSVDNRGYGYTF. CDR3 coding DNA: TGTGCCAGCAGCGTAGACAACAGGGGCTATGGCTACACCTTC.

There are a few counts of this clone. The chain employs TRBV7-9 and TRBJ1-6; 8 bases map to TRBD1. Germline CDR1 and CDR2: SEHNR and FQNEAQ (reference sequence). The CDR3 extends over 15 amino acids. Losses at the gene ends were 5 bases for V and 3 bases for J; bases not matched to a gene: 3. This CDR3 is CASSETGDYNSPLHF. The CDR3 DNA reads as TGTGCCAGCAGCGAGACAGGGGACTATAATTCACCCCTCCACTTT.

J is TRBJ1-2 and V is TRBV19; TRBD1 matches 7 bases. Trimming removed 4 bases from V and 4 bases from J; junction bases left unmatched: 9. The germline CDR1 and CDR2 sequences are LNHDA and SQIVND (reference sequence). The CDR3 contains 15 residues. CDR3 coding DNA: TGTGCCAGTAGTACCCTTAAGACAGGGTCCTATGGCTACACCTTC. Its translation: CASSTLKTGSYGYTF.

The chain couples TRBV7-6 to TRBJ1-3; 9 bases align to TRBD1. The CDR3 loop spans 17 amino acids. Germline CDR1 and CDR2: SGHVS and FNYEAQ. Trimming took 5 bases from V and 4 from J; bases not matched to a gene: 12. CDR3: CASSPGQGPSSGNTIYF. CDR3 nucleotides: TGTGCCAGCAGCCCCGGACAGGGGCCATCGTCAGGAAACACCATATATTTT.

The V call is TRBV13, the J call TRBJ2-1; 7 bases line up with TRBD1. Germline V gene lookup returns CDR1 PRHDT and CDR2 FYEKMQ (reference sequence). The CDR3 consists of 16 residues. The V segment lost 5 bases and the J segment 6 bases; nucleotides outside the gene matches: 13. The CDR3 sequence: CASSIPGGSLPNEQFF. The CDR3 DNA is TGTGCCAGCAGCATTCCAGGGGGTAGCCTACCCAATGAGCAGTTCTTC.

The chain's CDR3 is CASSYSRRADTQYF. CDR3 sequence (DNA): TGTGCCAGCAGTTACTCCCGGCGGGCAGATACGCAGTATTTT. V and J are TRBV6-5 and TRBJ2-3; a possible D gene is TRBD2 (5 bases). Trimming pared 0 bases from V and 4 bases from J, leaving 8 bases between. The CDR3 contains 14 residues. Germline V CDR1 and CDR2: MNHEY, SVGAGI.

The V call is TRBV9, the J call TRBJ2-7; TRBD2 aligns across 8 bases. CDR3 length: 15 amino acids. Per germline, CDR1 SGDLS and CDR2 YYNGEE. J was trimmed by 1 base and V by 3 bases; bases with no gene match: 6. In DNA, the CDR3 is TGTGCCAGCAGCGCGGATAGCGGGGTTTCCTACGAGCAGTACTTC. Translated, it gives CASSADSGVSYEQYF.

The chain links TRBV6-5 to TRBJ1-5; D perhaps matches TRBD1 (6 bases). From germline, CDR1 is MNHEY and CDR2 SVGAGI. V dropped 9 bases and J dropped 5 bases, with 11 bases sitting between them. This CDR3 region has 12 residues. DNA for the CDR3: TGTGCCAGTCGGGACACCTATCAGCCCCAGCATTTT. Its protein product is CASRDTYQPQHF.

CDR3 bases: TGCACCAGCAGCCAAGAAGCAGGTTCGAACACTGAAGCTTTCTTT. Translating gives CTSSQEAGSNTEAFF. The V and J genes are TRBV1 and TRBJ1-1; the table's D call of TRBD1 was not tested on the DNA. TRBV1 is annotated as a pseudogene. CDR3 length equals 15 residues.

The rearrangement uses TRBV19 and TRBJ1-2; no clear D gene. Germline V gene data show CDR1 as LNHDA and CDR2 as SQIVND (reference sequence). This CDR3 spans 13 amino acids. Between the trimmed V and J ends, which lost 5 bases and 8 bases, there was a span of 15 bases. The CDR3, as DNA: TGTGCCAGTAGTTCCCTCGGACTGGGAGGCTACACCTTC. It encodes CASSSLGLGGYTF.

The DNA for the CDR3 is TGTGCCAGCAGCTTAAATGAGAATGAGCAGTTCTTC. Translated: CASSLNENEQFF. The chain employs TRBV7-9 and TRBJ2-1; D is ambiguous. The CDR3 is 12 residues long. V shed 2 bases and J shed 7 bases, with 6 bases lying between them. CDR1 is SEHNR and CDR2 is FQNEAQ in the germline V gene (reference sequence). Using reference TRBV7-9 and TRBJ2-1 for the parts outside the CDR3, the full variable domain is DTGVSQNPRHKITKRGQNVTFRCDPISEHNRLYWYRQTLGQGPEFLTYFQNEAQLEKSRLLSDRFSAERPKGSFSTLEIQRTEQGDSAMYLCASSLNENEQFFGPGTRLTVL.

Remarks on this clone: This sample includes further DNA sequences coding for the same CDR3. This chain links TRBV18 with TRBJ2-7, with 7 bases aligning to TRBD1. V shed 6 bases and J 0 bases; nucleotides not matched to a gene: 5. The CDR3 is 14 amino acids. Germline-derived CDR1 and CDR2 are KGHSH and LQKENI. The CDR3 loop reads CASSPGQSSYEQYF. DNA for the CDR3: TGTGCCAGCTCTCCGGGACAGAGCTCCTACGAGCAGTACTTC.

This chain links TRBV5-6 with TRBJ1-5; D is undetermined. V was shortened by 1 base and J by 8 bases, with 10 bases between the two germline ends. Per germline, CDR1 SGHDT and CDR2 YYEEEE. This CDR3 region has 13 residues. The CDR3 loop is CASSLYRGEPQHF. The CDR3 DNA reads TGTGCCAGCAGCTTGTATCGGGGAGAGCCCCAGCATTTT.

The chain is built from TRBV9 and TRBJ2-7; 9 nucleotides line up with TRBD2. Trimming cost V 4 bases and J 2 bases; bases outside gene matches: 10. There are 16 residues in the CDR3. Germline CDR1 is SGDLS and CDR2 is YYNGEE. The DNA for the CDR3 is TGTGCCAGCAGCCCTCGGGATAGCGGGAGAGCCTACGAGCAGTACTTC. Protein: CASSPRDSGRAYEQYF.